What follows are 22 T cell receptor beta chains derived from one specimen sequenced in a study of blood T cell repertoires in COVID-19. Sequenced by immunoSEQ multiplex PCR; TCRdb stores in-frame clones only, minus some. The table includes more than 45,000 clones, around 79% detected once. The material sequenced was peripheral blood. These TCRs come from a human donor in a cohort sampled during active COVID-19.

The chain employs TRBV6-6 and TRBJ1-3; no clear D gene. Between the trimmed V and J ends, which lost 6 bases and 0 bases, there was a span of 12 bases. The germline CDR1 and CDR2 sequences are MNHNY and SVGAGI (reference sequence). This CDR3 contains 15 residues. The CDR3 sequence is CASRRDTFSGNTIYF. The CDR3 DNA reads TGTGCCAGCAGACGTGACACATTCTCTGGAAACACCATATATTTT.

The chain couples TRBV6-5 to TRBJ2-7, with D possibly TRBD2 on 5 matching bases. This CDR3 comprises 14 residues. The germline CDR1 and CDR2 sequences are MNHEY and SVGAGI. Trimming took off 7 bases at V and 2 bases at J, with 15 bases between the two ends. As DNA, the CDR3 is TGTGCCAGCACAGTTGGTCGGGGTACCTACGAGCAGTACTTC. Its protein product is CASTVGRGTYEQYF.

The genes are TRBV7-3 and TRBJ1-2, with 7 bases that match TRBD1. After removal of 5 bases from V and 7 bases from J, the junction contained 19 bases not matched to a gene. The CDR3 consists of 17 residues. Germline values: CDR1 SGHTA, CDR2 FQGTGA. The DNA for the CDR3 is TGTGCCAGCAGCAAAGGGGGCCAGGGGTCGGTTTCGGGTGGCTACACCTTC. This translates into CASSKGGQGSVSGGYTF.

The chain carries TRBV7-2 and TRBJ2-7, with D unresolved. The CDR3 runs 15 residues. Looked up from germline, CDR1 is SGHTA and CDR2 is FQGNSA. Trimming pared 2 bases from V and 5 bases from J, leaving 16 bases between. For the CDR3, the DNA is TGTGCCAGCAGCTTACAACAGAGAGTCCCCCACGAGCAGTACTTC. This sequence encodes CASSLQQRVPHEQYF.

This clone was seen only a few times. This sequence joins TRBV27 and TRBJ2-1; 9 nucleotides match TRBD1. V was clipped by 2 bases and J by 4 bases; unmatched bases: 21. Germline CDR1 is MNHEY and CDR2 is SMNVEV (reference sequence). The CDR3 extends over 21 amino acids. CDR3 DNA: TGTGCCAGCAGTTTAGAAGGGACAGGGTCACCTGTGGGAGTGGGGTACAATGAGCAGTTCTTC. Amino acids: CASSLEGTGSPVGVGYNEQFF.

The chain carries TRBV14 and TRBJ2-1; TRBD1 might be the D (6 bases). V lost 3 bases, J lost 16 bases, and 19 bases lay in between. There are 13 residues in the CDR3. CDR1 and CDR2 (germline): SGHDN, FVKESK. For the CDR3, the DNA is TGTGCCAGCAGCCACCAATACAGGGAAAGGCCATTCTTC. Its translation: CASSHQYRERPFF. Full variable domain (missing parts from reference TRBV14 and TRBJ2-1): EAGVTQFPSHSVIEKGQTVTLRCDPISGHDNLYWYRRVMGKEIKFLLHFVKESKQDESGMPNNRFLAERTGGTYSTLKVQPAELEDSGVYFCASSHQYRERPFFGPGTRLTVL.

The gene calls are TRBV7-9 and TRBJ2-5; D remains unclear. The CDR3 is 12 residues long. V was clipped by 5 bases and J by 5 bases, with 9 bases between them. Germline V lookup: CDR1 SEHNR, CDR2 FQNEAQ (reference sequence). The CDR3 reads CASSPLGETQYF. The CDR3 DNA reads TGTGCCAGCAGCCCCCTCGGGGAGACCCAGTACTTC.

The rearrangement uses TRBV5-6 and TRBJ1-2; D ambiguous. The V end was cut by 4 bases, the J end by 5 bases, with 15 bases between. Per germline, CDR1 SGHDT and CDR2 YYEEEE. This CDR3 is built from 14 residues. In nucleotides, the CDR3 is TGTGCCAGCAGCATTGACTGGGAGGGATATGGCTACACCTTC. It specifies CASSIDWEGYGYTF. Complete variable domain (other parts from reference TRBV5-6 and TRBJ1-2): DAGVTQSPTHLIKTRGQQVTLRCSPKSGHDTVSWYQQALGQGPQFIFQYYEEEERQRGNFPDRFSGHQFPNYSSELNVNALLLGDSALYLCASSIDWEGYGYTFGSGTRLTVV.

This sequence joins TRBV11-2 and TRBJ2-1, with D maybe TRBD2 (5 bases). CDR1 SGHAT and CDR2 FQNNGV come from the germline V gene. The CDR3 extends over 14 amino acids. Trimming shortened V by 5 bases and J by 10 bases, and 18 bases separated the two germline ends. CDR3 nucleotide sequence: TGTGCCAGCAGCCTTCTCGGGCCGACGGGGGAGCAGTTCTTC. Translating gives CASSLLGPTGEQFF. Full variable domain (missing parts from reference TRBV11-2 and TRBJ2-1): EAGVAQSPRYKIIEKRQSVAFWCNPISGHATLYWYQQILGQGPKLLIQFQNNGVVDDSQLPKDRFSAERLKGVDSTLKIQPAKLEDSAVYLCASSLLGPTGEQFFGPGTRLTVL.

This sequence joins TRBV28 and TRBJ1-4; 7 positions match TRBD1. The CDR3 is 15 amino acids. CDR1 and CDR2 from the germline V gene are MDHEN and SYDVKM. Trimming removed 5 bases from V and 8 bases from J; junction bases left unmatched: 11. The CDR3 bases are TGTGCCAGCAGTGGCCCTCAGGGGGTCCGAGAAAAACTGTTTTTT. Translating it yields CASSGPQGVREKLFF. Looking up the rest from reference TRBV28 and TRBJ1-4 gives the full variable domain: DVKVTQSSRYLVKRTGEKVFLECVQDMDHENMFWYRQDPGLGLRLIYFSYDVKMKEKGDIPEGYSVSREKKERFSLILESASTNQTSMYLCASSGPQGVREKLFFGSGTQLSVL.

This chain joins TRBV28 and TRBJ2-5, with D tentatively TRBD2 (7 bases). The V end was cut by 6 bases, the J end by 5 bases, with 22 bases between. The germline V gene has CDR1 MDHEN and CDR2 SYDVKM. This CDR3 has 16 residues. CDR3 in amino acids: CASSPPPVEGGETQYF. The CDR3 region has the DNA TGTGCCAGCAGCCCACCCCCGGTGGAGGGGGGGGAGACCCAGTACTTC.

The sample holds a few counts of this clone. The chain has TRBV21-1 and TRBJ2-1; the D call in the table, TRBD2, was not verified against the DNA. TRBV21-1 has pseudogene status. The CDR3 has 16 residues. The chain's CDR3 is CASSKRTGVTYNEQFF. As DNA, the CDR3 is TGTGCCAGCAGCAAACGAACGGGAGTGACCTACAATGAGCAGTTCTTC.

This rearrangement joins TRBV9 to TRBJ2-2; TRBD1 might be the D (5 bases). V shed 4 bases and J shed 0 bases, with 10 bases lying between them. Per the germline V gene, CDR1 is SGDLS and CDR2 is YYNGEE. There are 15 residues in the CDR3. CDR3 sequence reads: CASSRGSSNTGELFF. The CDR3 nucleotides are TGTGCCAGCAGCAGGGGATCCTCGAACACCGGGGAGCTGTTTTTT.

The chain has TRBV19 and TRBJ2-7; 7 bases fit TRBD2. CDR3 length: 12 residues. The V and J ends lost 9 bases and 3 bases, in that order; junction bases with no gene match: 5. In germline, CDR1 is LNHDA, CDR2 SQIVND (reference sequence). DNA of the CDR3: TGTGCCAGCAGCCGGGGGGACTACGAGCAGTACTTC. It specifies CASSRGDYEQYF.

The chain couples TRBV19 to TRBJ1-4; possibly TRBD1 for D (5 bases). The germline CDR1 and CDR2 sequences are LNHDA and SQIVND (reference sequence). V was shortened by 5 bases and J by 8 bases, with 15 bases between the two germline ends. The CDR3 loop spans 14 amino acids. The CDR3 loop reads CASSPRGSGEKLFF. In nucleotides, the CDR3 is TGTGCCAGTAGTCCCCGGGGGTCAGGAGAAAAACTGTTTTTT.

The chain couples TRBV7-2 to TRBJ2-7, with 12 bases lining up with TRBD1. The V and J ends lost 1 base and 6 bases, in that order; junction bases with no gene match: 4. CDR3 size: 15 residues. The V gene's germline CDR1 is SGHTA and CDR2 FQGNSA. The CDR3 loop is CASSLGGTGGREQYF. As DNA, the CDR3 is TGTGCCAGCAGCTTAGGGGGGACAGGGGGCCGCGAGCAGTACTTC. The whole variable domain, filled in from reference TRBV7-2 and TRBJ2-7, reads GAGVSQSPSNKVTEKGKDVELRCDPISGHTALYWYRQSLGQGLEFLIYFQGNSAPDKSGLPSDRFSAERTGGSVSTLTIQRTQQEDSAVYLCASSLGGTGGREQYFGPGTRLTVT.

CDR3 protein: CASRPGDRQNTEAFF. CDR3 nucleotides: TGTGCCAGCAGGCCGGGGGACAGACAAAACACTGAAGCTTTCTTT. The rearrangement links TRBV28 to TRBJ1-1; TRBD1 matches 7 bases. In germline, CDR1 is MDHEN, CDR2 SYDVKM. The CDR3 has 15 residues. V was pared by 6 bases and J by 2 bases, with 9 bases of the junction left unmatched. Full variable domain (missing parts from reference TRBV28 and TRBJ1-1): DVKVTQSSRYLVKRTGEKVFLECVQDMDHENMFWYRQDPGLGLRLIYFSYDVKMKEKGDIPEGYSVSREKKERFSLILESASTNQTSMYLCASRPGDRQNTEAFFGQGTRLTVV.

This chain connects TRBV18 to TRBJ2-5; D is possibly TRBD2 (5 bases). This CDR3 is 14 amino acids long. V was trimmed by 0 bases and J by 5 bases, leaving 10 bases between them. Germline V gives CDR1 KGHSH, CDR2 LQKENI. CDR3 amino acids: CASSPPPGGETQYF. The CDR3 DNA reads TGTGCCAGCTCACCACCGCCGGGCGGGGAGACCCAGTACTTC.

The V call is TRBV15, the J call TRBJ2-7, with 13 bases that match TRBD2. After removal of 0 bases from V and 3 bases from J, the junction contained 5 bases not matched to a gene. This CDR3 contains 17 residues. CDR1 and CDR2 (germline): LNHNV, YYDKDF (reference sequence). The CDR3 spells CATSRERGTSGVYEQYF. CDR3 bases: TGTGCCACCAGCAGAGAAAGAGGGACTAGCGGGGTCTACGAGCAGTACTTC.

The rearrangement joins TRBV7-4 to TRBJ2-2; 8 bases are a match to TRBD2. J gave up 4 bases and V 1 base, and 11 bases lay outside the gene matches. Germline CDR1 SGHVT, CDR2 SQSDAQ. The CDR3 spans 18 residues. CDR3 bases: TGTGCCAGCAGCTTAGTAGAGGCGGGGGGCTGGGTCACCGGGGAGCTGTTTTTT. It yields the protein CASSLVEAGGWVTGELFF.

The chain recombines TRBV4-1 with TRBJ1-6; possible D gene TRBD1, 6 bases. Looked up from germline, CDR1 is MGHRA and CDR2 is YSYEKL. The CDR3 sequence is 15 residues long. The V and J ends lost 0 bases and 9 bases respectively, with 12 bases between them. The CDR3 reads CASSQEAWDTSPLHF. The CDR3 region has the DNA TGCGCCAGCAGCCAAGAAGCATGGGACACTTCACCCCTCCACTTT.

The chain employs TRBV25-1 and TRBJ1-2; 9 bases align to TRBD1. The V gene end was trimmed by 3 bases and the J gene end by 5 bases; junction bases not matched to a gene: 7. CDR3 length: 15 amino acids. Germline V lookup: CDR1 MGHDK, CDR2 SYGVNS. The CDR3 here is CASSEFPGTGYGYTF. DNA of the CDR3: TGTGCCAGCAGTGAGTTTCCCGGGACAGGGTATGGCTACACCTTC.